This TCR beta chain was retrieved from a study of low-dose radiotherapy and immunotherapy resistance in tumors. Study as a whole: In Cohort 2, 1 Gy per fraction was delivered every two weeks, for a total of 13 Gy over 26 weeks. Every six weeks patients received intravenous ipilimumab 1 mg/kg, and every two weeks they received intravenous nivolumab 240 mg.

Trimming removed 5 bases from V and 1 base from J; junction bases left unmatched: 2. This CDR3 contains 14 residues. Per the germline V gene, CDR1 is SGHAT and CDR2 is FQDESV (reference sequence). Both TCRalpha and TCRbeta chains were reverse transcribed with V-gene-specific primers. TCRs were put through 20 to 25 PCR cycles of amplification with Phusion. A constant-region primer and the V-primer adapter served as the primer pair. A single record per CDR3 protein comes from TCRdb applying MiXCR to the reads. Of about 64,000 distinct CDR3 sequences listed, about 30% are singletons. This clonotype came up many times. As to time point: before trial treatment. In the RACIN dose-escalation trial, donors got nivolumab plus ipilimumab with aspirin, cyclophosphamide and radiotherapy.

The source material was PBMCs, sampled before treatment. The clonotype comes from a male donor with rectosigmoid adenocarcinoma. The rearrangement joins TRBV11-1 to TRBJ2-1; 7 nucleotides align to TRBD2. For the CDR3, the DNA is TGTGCCAGCAGCAGCGGGGCATCCTACAATGAGCAGTTCTTC. Translating it yields CASSSGASYNEQFF.